This T cell receptor (beta chain) is from a study of T cell repertoires in cytomegalovirus infection (dated by TCRdb to the late 2010s). Describing the broader study: Alongside well-studied HLA-B-restricted epitopes, the peptide stimulations were aimed at recently identified HLA-C-restricted CMV epitopes, whose presentation resists viral immunomodulation. The HLA type of each donor mattered for the analysis, because public TCR beta signatures pointed to carriage of CMV infection along with the matching HLA type.

Trimming accounts for 4 bases at V and 1 base at J, while the number of junction bases matched to no gene is 10. The germline V gene supplies CDR1 SGHVS and CDR2 FQNEAQ. Taken from cysteine to phenylalanine, the CDR3 has 16 residues. Kept here is only the CDR3 DNA, which spans 48 bases and is read in frame from base 1. This clonotype was counted at least ten times. Its antigen remains undetermined. Base qualities are missing; no much larger clone stands one base away. Points the paper makes about the study in general: The ex vivo response was dominated by HLA-C-restricted CMV-specific TCR beta clonotypes, which also provided the single most frequent clonotype in two of eight donors. In both this cohort and an independent roughly 330-donor cohort, the cumulative frequency of public TCR beta family members distinguished carriers of CMV infection plus the relevant HLA type.

In the paper's terms, the treatment or condition label means: in vitro stimulation with specific CMV peptide epitopes to enrich CMV-specific T cells. Sequenced using an Illumina HiSeq 1500. Starting from the raw public reads, TCRdb applied fastp trimming at Q25, assembled clones with MiXCR and retained in-frame beta chains. Every entry covers one CDR3 protein and lists the most common genes and DNA from its rows. In this sample the table shows around 300,000 distinct CDR3 sequences, roughly 21% of which occur a single time. The ten biggest clones cover around 20% of the sample. Recombination linked TRBV7-8 to TRBJ2-7; 7 bases in the junction line up with TRBD2. Material: cultured PBMCs, obtained from culture after CMV antigen stimulation. This clonotype was sampled from a human donor in good health (CMV status not recorded). Some clones in this sample may be carry-over from other donors' samples. The DNA sequence is given as TGTGCCAGCAGCTCCCGTACGGCGGGAGTGTCCTACGAGCAGTACTTC. Its product reads: CASSSRTAGVSYEQYF.